This T cell receptor beta chain was documented in a study of T cell responses to AZD1222 COVID-19 vaccine. Study-level results: White British people made up most donors, females outnumbered males, and clonal diversity was possibly underestimated. Regions left unmutated in variants are reportedly the target of nearly half of spike-specific TCRs.

Some clones are missing from TCRdb's copy, which holds only in-frame ones; the method was immunoSEQ multiplex PCR. This sample has roughly 150,000 clones, with about 92% found just once. With respect to this clone: Its antigen is undetermined.

CDR1 KGHSH and CDR2 LQKENI come from the germline V gene. Trimming took 0 bases from V and 8 from J, leaving 10 bases between them. This CDR3 spans 14 amino acids. The source material was peripheral blood, sampled on day 0 of AZD1222 vaccination. This chain joins TRBV18 and TRBJ1-4; no reliable D call. This TCR was recovered from an adult in good health. This chain's CDR3 is CASSPPPGGEKLFF. DNA for the CDR3: TGTGCCAGCTCACCACCACCGGGAGGGGAAAAACTGTTTTTT. Complete variable domain (other parts from reference TRBV18 and TRBJ1-4): NAGVMQNPRHLVRRRGQEARLRCSPMKGHSHVYWYRQLPEEGLKFMVYLQKENIIDESGMPKERFSAEFPKEGPSILRIQQVVRGDSAAYFCASSPPPGGEKLFFGSGTQLSVL.